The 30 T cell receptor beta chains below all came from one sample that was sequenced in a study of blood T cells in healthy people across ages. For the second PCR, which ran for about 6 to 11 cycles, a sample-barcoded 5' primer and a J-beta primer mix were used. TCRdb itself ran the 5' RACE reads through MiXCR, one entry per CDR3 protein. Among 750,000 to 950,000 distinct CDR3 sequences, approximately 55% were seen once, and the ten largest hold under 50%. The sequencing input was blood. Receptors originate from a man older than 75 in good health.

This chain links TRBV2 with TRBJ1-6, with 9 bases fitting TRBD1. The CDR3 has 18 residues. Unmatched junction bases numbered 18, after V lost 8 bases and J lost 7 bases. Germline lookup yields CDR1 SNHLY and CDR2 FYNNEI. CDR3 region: CASPRDRDREGENSPLHF. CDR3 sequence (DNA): TGTGCCAGCCCCCGAGACCGGGACAGGGAAGGCGAGAATTCACCCCTCCACTTT.

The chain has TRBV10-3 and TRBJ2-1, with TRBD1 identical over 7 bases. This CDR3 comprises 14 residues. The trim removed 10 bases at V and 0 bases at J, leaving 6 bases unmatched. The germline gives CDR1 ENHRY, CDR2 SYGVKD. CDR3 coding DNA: TGTGCCACGGGACAGCTGAGCTCCTACAATGAGCAGTTCTTC. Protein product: CATGQLSSYNEQFF.

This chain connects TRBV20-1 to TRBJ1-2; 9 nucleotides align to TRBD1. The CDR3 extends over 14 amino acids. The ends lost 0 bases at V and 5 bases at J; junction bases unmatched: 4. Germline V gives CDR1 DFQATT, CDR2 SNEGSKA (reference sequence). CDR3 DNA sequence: TGCAGTGCTAGAGATAGGACAGGGGCATATGGCTACACCTTC. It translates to CSARDRTGAYGYTF.

The CDR3 DNA is TGCAGCGTAGGGGGGAGCTCCTACAATGAGCAGTTCTTC. Translating gives CSVGGSSYNEQFF. The J gene is TRBJ2-1, the V gene TRBV29-1; tentatively, D is TRBD1 or TRBD2 (6 bases each). Germline lookup yields CDR1 SQVTM and CDR2 ANQGSEA. Trimming took 6 bases from V and 0 from J, leaving 9 bases between them. This CDR3 region has 13 residues.

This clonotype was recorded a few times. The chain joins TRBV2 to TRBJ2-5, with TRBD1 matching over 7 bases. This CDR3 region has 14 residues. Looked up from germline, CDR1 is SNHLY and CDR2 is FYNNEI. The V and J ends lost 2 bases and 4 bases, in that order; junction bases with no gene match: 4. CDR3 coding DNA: TGTGCCAGCAGTGAACGGTCAGGGGGAGAGACCCAGTACTTC. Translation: CASSERSGGETQYF.

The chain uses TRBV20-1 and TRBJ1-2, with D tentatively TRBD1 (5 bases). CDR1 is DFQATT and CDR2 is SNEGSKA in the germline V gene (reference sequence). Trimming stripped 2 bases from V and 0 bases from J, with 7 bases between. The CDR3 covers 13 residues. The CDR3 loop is CSARTGTNYGYTF. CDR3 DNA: TGCAGTGCTAGAACAGGCACTAACTATGGCTACACCTTC.

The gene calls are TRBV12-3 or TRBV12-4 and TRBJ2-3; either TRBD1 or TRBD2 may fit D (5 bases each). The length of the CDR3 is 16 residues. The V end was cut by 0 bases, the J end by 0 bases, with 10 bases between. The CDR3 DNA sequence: TGTGCCAGCAGTTTAGCACGGGGCGCGAGCACAGATACGCAGTATTTT. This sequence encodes CASSLARGASTDTQYF.

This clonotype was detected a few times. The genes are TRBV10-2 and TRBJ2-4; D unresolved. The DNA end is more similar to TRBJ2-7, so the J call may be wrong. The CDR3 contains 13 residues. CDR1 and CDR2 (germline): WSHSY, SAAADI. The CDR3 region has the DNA TGCGCCAGCAGTGAGTCGACTCAATACGAGCAGTACTTC. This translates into CASSESTQYEQYF.

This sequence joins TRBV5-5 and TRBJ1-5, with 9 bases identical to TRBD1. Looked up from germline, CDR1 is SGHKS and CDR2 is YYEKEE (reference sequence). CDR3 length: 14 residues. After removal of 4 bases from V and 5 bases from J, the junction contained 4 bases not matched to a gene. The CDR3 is CASSPGTGYQPQHF. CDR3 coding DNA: TGTGCCAGCAGCCCCGGGACAGGGTATCAGCCCCAGCATTTT. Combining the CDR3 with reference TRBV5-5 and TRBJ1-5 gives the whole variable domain DAGVTQSPTHLIKTRGQQVTLRCSPISGHKSVSWYQQVLGQGPQFIFQYYEKEERGRGNFPDRFSARQFPNYSSELNVNALLLGDSALYLCASSPGTGYQPQHFGDGTRLSIL.

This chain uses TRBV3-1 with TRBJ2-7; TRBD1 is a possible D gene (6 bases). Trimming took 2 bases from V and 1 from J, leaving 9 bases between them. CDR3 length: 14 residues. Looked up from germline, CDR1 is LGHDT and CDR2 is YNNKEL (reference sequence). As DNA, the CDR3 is TGTGCCAGCAGCCAACTCGGACAGTCCTACGAGCAGTACTTC. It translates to CASSQLGQSYEQYF.

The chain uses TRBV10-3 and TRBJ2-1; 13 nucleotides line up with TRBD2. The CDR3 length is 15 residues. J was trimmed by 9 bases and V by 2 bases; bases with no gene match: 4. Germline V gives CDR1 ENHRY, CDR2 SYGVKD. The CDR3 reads CAISEGLAGASEQFF. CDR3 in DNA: TGTGCCATCAGTGAGGGACTAGCGGGAGCTAGTGAGCAGTTCTTC.

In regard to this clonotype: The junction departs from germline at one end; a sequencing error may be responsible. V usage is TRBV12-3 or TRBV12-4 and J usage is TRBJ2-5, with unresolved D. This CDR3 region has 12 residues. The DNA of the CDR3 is TGTGCCAGCAGTCGGACGATAGAGACTCAGTACTTC. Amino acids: CASSRTIETQYF.

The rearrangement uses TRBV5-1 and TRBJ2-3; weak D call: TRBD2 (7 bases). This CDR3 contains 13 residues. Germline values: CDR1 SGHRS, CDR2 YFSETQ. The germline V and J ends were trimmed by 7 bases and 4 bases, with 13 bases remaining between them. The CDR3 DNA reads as TGCGCCAGCGGAGGGGGGGGGCCAGATACGCAGTATTTT. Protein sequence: CASGGGGPDTQYF.

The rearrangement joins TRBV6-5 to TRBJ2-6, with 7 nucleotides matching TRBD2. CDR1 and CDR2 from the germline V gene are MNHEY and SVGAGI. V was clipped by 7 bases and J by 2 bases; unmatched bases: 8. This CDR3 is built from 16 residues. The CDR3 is CASNLRGGAGANVLTF. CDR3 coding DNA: TGTGCCAGCAACCTCCGCGGGGGAGCTGGGGCCAACGTCCTGACTTTC.

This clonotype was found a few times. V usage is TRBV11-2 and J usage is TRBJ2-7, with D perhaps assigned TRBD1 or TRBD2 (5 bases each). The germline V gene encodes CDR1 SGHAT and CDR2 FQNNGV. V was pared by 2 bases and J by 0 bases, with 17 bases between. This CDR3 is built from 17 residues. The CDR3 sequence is CASSLKQAGSSSYEQYF. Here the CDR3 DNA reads TGTGCCAGCAGCTTAAAACAGGCGGGTTCGAGCTCCTACGAGCAGTACTTC.

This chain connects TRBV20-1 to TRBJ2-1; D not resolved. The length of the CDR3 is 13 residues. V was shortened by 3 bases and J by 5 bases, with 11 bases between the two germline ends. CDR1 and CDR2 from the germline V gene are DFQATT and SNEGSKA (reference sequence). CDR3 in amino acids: CSARGRANNEQFF. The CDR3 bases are TGCAGTGCTAGGGGCAGAGCTAACAATGAGCAGTTCTTC.

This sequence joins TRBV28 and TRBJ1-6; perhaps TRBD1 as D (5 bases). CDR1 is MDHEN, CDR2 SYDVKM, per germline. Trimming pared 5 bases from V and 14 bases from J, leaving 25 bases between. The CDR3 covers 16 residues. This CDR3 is CASSGLGAPGALTLHF. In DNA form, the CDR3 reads TGTGCCAGCAGTGGCCTTGGGGCTCCGGGAGCCCTGACCCTCCACTTT.

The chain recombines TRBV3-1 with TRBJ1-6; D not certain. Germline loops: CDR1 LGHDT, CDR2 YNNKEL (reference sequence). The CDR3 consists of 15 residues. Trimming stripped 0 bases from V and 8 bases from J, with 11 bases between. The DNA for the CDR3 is TGTGCCAGCAGCCAAGATGACTTTTCCGATTCACCCCTCCACTTT. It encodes CASSQDDFSDSPLHF.

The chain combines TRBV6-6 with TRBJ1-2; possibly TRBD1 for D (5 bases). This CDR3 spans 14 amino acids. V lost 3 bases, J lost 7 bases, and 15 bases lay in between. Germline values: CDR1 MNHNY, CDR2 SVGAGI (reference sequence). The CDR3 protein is CASSYAGGQGGYTF. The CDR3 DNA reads TGTGCCAGCAGTTATGCCGGCGGGCAGGGTGGCTACACCTTC.

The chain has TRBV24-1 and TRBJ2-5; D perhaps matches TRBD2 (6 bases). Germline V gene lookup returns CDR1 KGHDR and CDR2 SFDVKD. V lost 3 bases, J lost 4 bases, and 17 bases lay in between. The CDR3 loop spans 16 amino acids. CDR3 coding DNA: TGTGCCACCAGTGATGGCGATCGGGAGTCGGGAGAGACCCAGTACTTC. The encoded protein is CATSDGDRESGETQYF.

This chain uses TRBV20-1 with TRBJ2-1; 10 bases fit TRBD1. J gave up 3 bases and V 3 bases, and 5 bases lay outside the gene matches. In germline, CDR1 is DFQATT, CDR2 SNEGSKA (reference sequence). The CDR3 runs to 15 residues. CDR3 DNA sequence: TGCAGTGCTAGTGACGGGGACAGGGGCTACAATGAGCAGTTCTTC. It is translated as CSASDGDRGYNEQFF.

CDR3 in amino acids: CASSLSGRAPGEQFF. The DNA for the CDR3 is TGCGCCAGCAGCCTTAGCGGGAGGGCTCCCGGGGAGCAGTTCTTC. This chain joins TRBV5-1 and TRBJ2-1, with 11 nucleotides matching TRBD2. Losses at the gene ends were 4 bases for V and 10 bases for J; bases not matched to a gene: 10. This CDR3 region has 15 residues. Germline-derived CDR1 and CDR2 are SGHRS and YFSETQ.

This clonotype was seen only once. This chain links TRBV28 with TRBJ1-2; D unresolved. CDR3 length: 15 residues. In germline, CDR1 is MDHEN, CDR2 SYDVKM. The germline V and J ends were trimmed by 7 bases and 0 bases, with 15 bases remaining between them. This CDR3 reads CASTQGSLANYGYTF. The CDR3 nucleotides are TGTGCCAGCACCCAAGGGTCCCTGGCTAACTATGGCTACACCTTC.

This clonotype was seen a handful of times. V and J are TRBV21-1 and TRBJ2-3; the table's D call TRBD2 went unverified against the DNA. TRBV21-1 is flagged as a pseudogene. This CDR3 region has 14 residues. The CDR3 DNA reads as TGTGCCAGCAGCAAAAGGCCAGCGGAAGGGTACGCGTATTTT. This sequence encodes CASSKRPAEGYAYF.

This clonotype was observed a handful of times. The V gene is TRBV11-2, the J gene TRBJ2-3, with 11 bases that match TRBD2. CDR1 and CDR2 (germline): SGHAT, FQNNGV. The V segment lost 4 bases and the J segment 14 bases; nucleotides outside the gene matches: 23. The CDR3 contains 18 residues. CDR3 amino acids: CASSSGLAEPARHRYAYF. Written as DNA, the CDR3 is TGTGCCAGCAGCTCGGGACTAGCGGAGCCTGCCCGGCACAGATACGCGTATTTT.

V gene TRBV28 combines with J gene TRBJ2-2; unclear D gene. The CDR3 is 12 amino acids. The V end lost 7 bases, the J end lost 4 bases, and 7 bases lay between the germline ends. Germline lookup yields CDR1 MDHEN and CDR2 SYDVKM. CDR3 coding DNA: TGTGCCAGCACCCCATCCACCGGGGAGCTGTTTTTT. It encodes CASTPSTGELFF.

CDR3 nucleotide sequence: TGTGCCAGCACGAGGAGGTACACCGGGGAGCTGTTTTTT. Protein sequence: CASTRRYTGELFF. This chain joins TRBV6-1 and TRBJ2-2; TRBD2 might be the D (5 bases). Trimming shortened V by 7 bases and J by 3 bases, and 9 bases separated the two germline ends. This CDR3 region has 13 residues. The V gene's germline CDR1 is MNHNS and CDR2 SASEGT.

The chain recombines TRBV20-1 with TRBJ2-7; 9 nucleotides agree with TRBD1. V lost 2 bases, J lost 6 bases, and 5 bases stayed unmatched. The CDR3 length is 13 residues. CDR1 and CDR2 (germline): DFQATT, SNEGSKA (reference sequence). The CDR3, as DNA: TGCAGTGCTAGAAAGACAGGGGGTGGCGAGCAGTACTTC. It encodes CSARKTGGGEQYF.

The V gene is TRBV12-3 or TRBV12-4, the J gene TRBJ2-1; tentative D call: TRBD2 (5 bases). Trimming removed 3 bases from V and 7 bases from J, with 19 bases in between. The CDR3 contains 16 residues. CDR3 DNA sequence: TGTGCCAGCAGTTTGGCTGAACTAGTCACGATGAATGAGCAGTTCTTC. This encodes CASSLAELVTMNEQFF.

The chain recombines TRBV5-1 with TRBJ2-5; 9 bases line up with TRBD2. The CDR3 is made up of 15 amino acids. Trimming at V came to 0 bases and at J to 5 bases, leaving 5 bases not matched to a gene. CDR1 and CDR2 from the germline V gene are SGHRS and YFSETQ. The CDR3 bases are TGCGCCAGCAGCTTGGGGGCTAGCGGGAAGGAGACCCAGTACTTC. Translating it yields CASSLGASGKETQYF.